This T cell receptor beta chain was sequenced in a study of cytomegalovirus exposure and HLA in healthy donors. Overall study results and limits: Prior analysis indicated that the majority of TCR beta V segments exhibited productivity approximately 90% or approximately 30% of the time. Follow-up analysis later connected one missense variant in DCLRE1C with trimming of TCR beta V- and J-genes. On later analysis, the bulk of CMV-associated TCR beta chains appeared to be HLA-restricted.

Researchers ran the PCR with 60 Vbeta and 13 Jbeta primers. The protocol was immunoSEQ multiplex PCR, while the TCRdb copy is restricted to in-frame clones and leaves out a portion. This table has about 190,000 clones, around 80% appearing once. With regard to this clone: Its antigen is not known.

Trimming took off 5 bases at V and 2 bases at J, with 15 bases between the two ends. The CDR3 length is 15 residues. The germline V gene encodes CDR1 KGHSH and CDR2 LQKENI. This clonotype was obtained from a woman aged 40 to 49 in good health and CMV-seronegative. Sequenced input: PBMCs. This chain uses TRBV18 with TRBJ1-2; perhaps TRBD1 as D (6 bases). CDR3 DNA: TGTGCCAGCTCATACCAACATCAGGGGAACTATGGCTACACCTTC. Translation gives CASSYQHQGNYGYTF.